A single T cell receptor (beta chain) is shown here with its context. What it binds is unknown. The CDR3 consists of 14 residues. The germline V gene encodes CDR1 MGHRA and CDR2 YSYEKL. This entry comes from a study of monozygotic twins with inflammatory bowel disease. Broader study findings: Among the T cells, different subtypes could not be distinguished.

Reprocessing the 5' RACE reads, TCRdb reports a single entry for every CDR3 protein and omits DNA. Its clone listing holds 300,000 to 400,000 distinct CDR3 sequences. The source is a human donor with ulcerative colitis or Crohn's disease, or a healthy co-twin of an affected twin (not recorded which). The sample consisted of blood. The rearrangement links TRBV4-1 to TRBJ1-1. CDR3 amino acids: CASSRWTMNTEAFF.